The 23 T cell receptor beta chains below come from one sample, sequenced in a study of blood T cell repertoires in COVID-19. The protocol was immunoSEQ multiplex PCR, while the TCRdb copy is restricted to in-frame clones and leaves out a portion. The data show about 210,000 clones, 82% seen once. Source material: peripheral blood. The receptor source for this set is a woman in her sixties or seventies with COVID-19, enrolled during active disease.

The gene calls are TRBV28 and TRBJ1-5; D gene unclear. The CDR3 loop spans 17 amino acids. Trimming stripped 3 bases from V and 0 bases from J, with 15 bases between. Germline lookup yields CDR1 MDHEN and CDR2 SYDVKM. The DNA of the CDR3 is TGTGCCAGCAGTTTCCCTCTCAAGACACATAGCAATCAGCCCCAGCATTTT. Translated, it gives CASSFPLKTHSNQPQHF.

This chain links TRBV19 with TRBJ2-1; the match to TRBD2 covers 9 bases. The CDR3 runs 16 residues. The ends lost 2 bases at V and 6 bases at J; junction bases unmatched: 8. CDR1 is LNHDA, CDR2 SQIVND, per germline (reference sequence). The chain's CDR3 is CASSIMTGTSRNEQFF. The CDR3 nucleotides are TGTGCCAGTAGTATAATGACCGGGACTAGCCGCAATGAGCAGTTCTTC.

The rearrangement links TRBV7-8 to TRBJ2-1; TRBD2 matches 10 bases. This CDR3 is built from 17 residues. Losses at the gene ends were 3 bases for V and 3 bases for J; bases not matched to a gene: 8. The V gene's germline CDR1 is SGHVS and CDR2 FQNEAQ. CDR3: CASSLGPSGGVYNEQFF. As DNA, the CDR3 is TGTGCCAGCAGCTTGGGCCCTAGCGGGGGAGTCTACAATGAGCAGTTCTTC.

This clone turned up a few times. V is TRBV4-3 and J is TRBJ2-3, with a weak D call TRBD2 (6 bases). Trimming shortened V by 1 base and J by 5 bases, and 19 bases separated the two germline ends. This CDR3 contains 17 residues. The V gene's germline CDR1 is LGHNA and CDR2 YSLEER. CDR3 sequence: CASSQGGGSGPEDTQYF. The CDR3 DNA follows: TGCGCCAGCAGCCAAGGCGGAGGGAGCGGTCCTGAAGATACGCAGTATTTT.

This chain uses TRBV19 with TRBJ2-3; 8 positions agree with TRBD2. Trimming at V came to 6 bases and at J to 2 bases, leaving 10 bases not matched to a gene. CDR1 is LNHDA, CDR2 SQIVND, per germline (reference sequence). CDR3 length equals 16 residues. The CDR3 region has the DNA TGTGCCAGTAGACTTATCAGCGGGGGATACACAGATACGCAGTATTTT. It translates to CASRLISGGYTDTQYF.

Of note for this clone: At the DNA level, this CDR3 is encoded by other sequences in the same sample as well. The chain combines TRBV6-2 or TRBV6-3 with TRBJ2-7; 9 nucleotides line up with TRBD2. Losses at the gene ends were 6 bases for V and 0 bases for J; bases not matched to a gene: 3. CDR1 is MNHEY, CDR2 SVGEGT, per germline. The CDR3 is made up of 14 amino acids. In DNA, the CDR3 is TGTGCCAGCAGCTATAGCGGGGGCTCCTACGAGCAGTACTTC. Its translation is CASSYSGGSYEQYF.

This sequence joins TRBV27 and TRBJ1-1; D is unclear. Per germline, CDR1 MNHEY and CDR2 SMNVEV (reference sequence). This CDR3 is built from 13 residues. V shed 6 bases and J shed 5 bases, with 13 bases lying between them. CDR3 loop: CASRLSRRTEAFF. DNA of the CDR3: TGTGCCAGCAGACTGAGCCGTCGGACTGAAGCTTTCTTT.

This sequence joins TRBV5-1 and TRBJ2-1, with D hard to call. Per the germline V gene, CDR1 is SGHRS and CDR2 is YFSETQ. Trimming pared 0 bases from V and 9 bases from J, leaving 10 bases between. The CDR3 consists of 13 residues. The CDR3 DNA reads as TGCGCCAGCAGCTTGGCCCCTTTCGTTGAGCAGTTCTTC. It specifies CASSLAPFVEQFF. The variable domain in full, with the rest retrieved from reference TRBV5-1 and TRBJ2-1, is KAGVTQTPRYLIKTRGQQVTLSCSPISGHRSVSWYQQTPGQGLQFLFEYFSETQRNKGNFPGRFSGRQFSNSRSEMNVSTLELGDSALYLCASSLAPFVEQFFGPGTRLTVL.

The chain links TRBV9 to TRBJ2-1, with TRBD1 matching 10 bases. Germline lookup yields CDR1 SGDLS and CDR2 YYNGEE. V lost 4 bases, J lost 7 bases, and 5 bases stayed unmatched. This CDR3 is built from 14 residues. The CDR3 DNA follows: TGTGCCAGCAGCCCAGACAGGGGGCGGAATGAGCAGTTCTTC. This translates into CASSPDRGRNEQFF.

The gene calls are TRBV9 and TRBJ1-1, with D perhaps TRBD1 (6 bases). V lost 3 bases and J lost 4, with 22 bases in between. Germline assignment: CDR1 SGDLS and CDR2 YYNGEE. The CDR3 extends over 17 amino acids. CDR3 sequence reads: CASSATSGGAVVTEAFF. For the CDR3, the DNA is TGTGCCAGCAGCGCCACGAGTGGGGGGGCCGTGGTCACTGAAGCTTTCTTT.

The CDR3: CASSWTSTGTNTGELFF. The CDR3 DNA sequence: TGTGCCAGCAGCTGGACTTCGACAGGAACGAACACCGGGGAGCTGTTTTTT. The V call is TRBV7-9, the J call TRBJ2-2, with D perhaps TRBD1 (6 bases). In germline, CDR1 is SEHNR, CDR2 FQNEAQ (reference sequence). Trimming pared 4 bases from V and 0 bases from J, leaving 15 bases between. The CDR3 extends over 17 amino acids.

This sequence joins TRBV10-3 and TRBJ1-1, with TRBD1 matching 12 bases. CDR3 length: 16 amino acids. Germline V gene data show CDR1 as ENHRY and CDR2 as SYGVKD. Trimming cost V 5 bases and J 2 bases; bases outside gene matches: 6. CDR3 sequence reads: CAISKGTGGGNTEAFF. The CDR3 DNA reads as TGTGCCATCAGTAAGGGGACAGGGGGCGGAAACACTGAAGCTTTCTTT.

CDR3 amino acids: CASSQGADEQYV. The CDR3 DNA sequence: TGTGCCAGCAGTCAGGGGGCAGACGAGCAGTACGTC. J is TRBJ2-7 and V is TRBV6-5; TRBD1 matches 8 bases. The V and J ends lost 5 bases and 5 bases, in that order; junction bases with no gene match: 2. CDR1 and CDR2 (germline): MNHEY, SVGAGI. The length of the CDR3 is 12 residues.

This clone was picked up one time. The J gene is TRBJ2-7, the V gene TRBV7-9; weak D call: TRBD2 (7 bases). CDR3 length: 16 amino acids. With 5 bases removed from V and 1 base from J, the gap between germline ends came to 18 bases. Germline assignment: CDR1 SEHNR and CDR2 FQNEAQ (reference sequence). As DNA, the CDR3 is TGTGCCAGCAGCCTAAAGGAGGGGGGGCTTTCCTACGAGCAGTACGTC. It translates to CASSLKEGGLSYEQYV.

The V gene is TRBV6-5, the J gene TRBJ2-7; 8 positions agree with TRBD2. With 6 bases clipped from V and 13 bases from J, the junction kept 14 bases outside the gene matches. The CDR3 runs 13 residues. Looked up from germline, CDR1 is MNHEY and CDR2 is SVGAGI. For the CDR3, the DNA is TGTGCCAGCAGCCCAACCGCCGGGACTAGGTCTTACTTC. It yields the protein CASSPTAGTRSYF.

The V call is TRBV10-3, the J call TRBJ1-3, with D unclear. The V end was cut by 0 bases, the J end by 4 bases, with 16 bases between. The germline V gene has CDR1 ENHRY and CDR2 SYGVKD. The CDR3 is made up of 17 amino acids. CDR3 loop: CAISESSFEGYGNTIYF. CDR3 sequence (DNA): TGTGCCATCAGTGAGTCGTCTTTTGAGGGTTACGGAAACACCATATATTTT.

This rearrangement joins TRBV7-9 to TRBJ2-2; 8 positions match TRBD1. The CDR3 is 15 residues long. V was pared by 5 bases and J by 3 bases, with 5 bases of the junction left unmatched. The germline gives CDR1 SEHNR, CDR2 FQNEAQ (reference sequence). The CDR3: CASSPGQGHTGELFF. Here the CDR3 DNA reads TGTGCCAGCAGCCCTGGACAGGGACACACCGGGGAGCTGTTTTTT.

This chain uses TRBV4-3 with TRBJ2-1; 8 positions match TRBD2. The CDR3 runs 19 residues. The junction had 12 bases not matched to a gene; V was cut back by 0 bases and J by 2 bases. From germline, CDR1 is LGHNA and CDR2 YSLEER. The CDR3 region has the DNA TGCGCCAGCAGCCAAGATACCCTGCGACTAGCGTCGACCTACAATGAGCAGTTCTTC. Translation: CASSQDTLRLASTYNEQFF.

The gene calls are TRBV19 and TRBJ2-7; 10 bases align to TRBD2. CDR3 size: 13 residues. The V gene's germline CDR1 is LNHDA and CDR2 SQIVND (reference sequence). V was clipped by 11 bases and J by 2 bases; unmatched bases: 6. CDR3 sequence (DNA): TGTGCCGGCGCAGCGGGGGGGCCCTACGAGCAGTACTTC. Protein: CAGAAGGPYEQYF.

This sequence joins TRBV5-4 and TRBJ1-1; D gene ambiguous. Trimming shortened V by 2 bases and J by 4 bases, and 9 bases separated the two germline ends. This CDR3 contains 13 residues. Germline CDR1 reads SGHNT; CDR2 reads YYREEE (reference sequence). CDR3 in DNA: TGTGCCAGCAGCTTTCTGCGAGCCACTGAAGCTTTCTTT. Translation gives CASSFLRATEAFF. The variable domain in full, with the rest retrieved from reference TRBV5-4 and TRBJ1-1, is ETGVTQSPTHLIKTRGQQVTLRCSSQSGHNTVSWYQQALGQGPQFIFQYYREEENGRGNFPPRFSGLQFPNYSSELNVNALELDDSALYLCASSFLRATEAFFGQGTRLTVV.

The rearrangement links TRBV7-2 to TRBJ2-7, with 7 bases matching TRBD2. Germline V lookup: CDR1 SGHTA, CDR2 FQGNSA. After removal of 7 bases from V and 2 bases from J, the junction contained 5 bases not matched to a gene. This CDR3 contains 13 residues. CDR3 nucleotide sequence: TGTGCCAGCAAGGGCGGGAGCACCTACGAGCAGTACTTC. Translated, it gives CASKGGSTYEQYF.

V and J are TRBV7-8 and TRBJ1-2, with no clear D. V gave up 1 base and J gave up 4 bases, with 10 bases separating them. CDR3 length: 14 amino acids. The germline V gene has CDR1 SGHVS and CDR2 FQNEAQ. The CDR3 DNA sequence: TGTGCCAGCAGCTTAGGAACGGAGCTCTATGGCTACACCTTC. It specifies CASSLGTELYGYTF.

V is TRBV6-5 and J is TRBJ2-7; D gene ambiguous. Germline V gene lookup returns CDR1 MNHEY and CDR2 SVGAGI. With 8 bases removed from V and 2 bases from J, the gap between germline ends came to 16 bases. This CDR3 comprises 14 residues. CDR3 amino acids: CASSQGAGAYEQYF. CDR3 sequence (DNA): TGTGCCAGCTCCCAAGGCGCAGGCGCCTACGAGCAGTACTTC.